These T cell receptor beta chains were read from a single sample in a study of cytomegalovirus exposure and HLA in healthy donors. This table comes from immunoSEQ multiplex PCR, and its TCRdb copy is limited to in-frame clones, with some not included. The table lists 120,000 to 150,000 clones, approximately 80% of them singletons. The sample was PBMCs. The receptors shown here come from a man between 18 and 35 years old in good health and CMV-seronegative. The CDR3 runs from the conserved cysteine through the conserved F or W. A D gene is named only where the DNA matches it firmly. Not all rows give a size; the values are once, few, many and, for expanded clones, a class.

d_call	v_call	j_call	clone_size	cdr3_aa	cdr3_nt
NA	TRBV27	TRBJ1-4	NA	CASSSANSWEKLFF	TGTGCCAGCAGTTCCGCCAACTCCTGGGAAAAACTGTTTTTT
TRBD2	TRBV5-1	TRBJ2-7	NA	CASSSGGPHEQYF	TGCGCCAGCTCGAGCGGGGGGCCCCACGAGCAGTACTTC
NA	TRBV11-2	TRBJ2-3	NA	CASSSQGLYFTDTQYF	TGTGCCAGCAGCTCGCAGGGTCTTTACTTCACAGATACGCAGTATTTT
NA	TRBV7-9	TRBJ1-1	NA	CASSLVRLNTEAFF	TGTGCCAGCAGCTTAGTGCGCCTGAACACTGAAGCTTTCTTT
NA	TRBV30	TRBJ1-5	few	CAWSWAGSNQPQHF	TGTGCCTGGAGTTGGGCAGGTAGCAATCAGCCCCAGCATTTT
NA	TRBV7-8	TRBJ2-3	NA	CASSFSGSPTDTQYF	TGTGCCAGCAGCTTTTCCGGGTCCCCCACAGATACGCAGTATTTT
TRBD2	TRBV19	TRBJ2-1	NA	CASSSSGRAYNEQFF	TGTGCCAGTAGTTCTAGCGGGAGGGCCTACAATGAGCAGTTCTTC
NA	TRBV6-1	TRBJ1-2	once	CACQQGRGNGYTF	TGTGCCTGCCAGCAAGGCAGGGGAAATGGCTACACCTTC
NA	TRBV19	TRBJ2-1	few	CASHERGGFSYNEQFF	TGTGCCAGTCACGAGAGGGGGGGCTTTTCCTACAATGAGCAGTTCTTC
NA	TRBV4-2	TRBJ2-7	NA	CASSQEGPGLNSYEQYF	TGTGCCAGCAGCCAAGAGGGCCCGGGACTGAACTCCTACGAGCAGTACTTC
NA	TRBV5-1	TRBJ2-2	NA	CASSPGLLPGELFF	TGCGCCAGCAGCCCAGGGCTACTCCCCGGGGAGCTGTTTTTT
NA	TRBV6-4	TRBJ1-2	few	CASSDAGDYGYTF	TGTGCCAGCAGTGATGCAGGGGACTATGGCTACACCTTC
NA	TRBV14	TRBJ1-1	NA	CASSQEWGGAEAFF	TGTGCCAGCAGCCAAGAGTGGGGGGGCGCTGAAGCTTTCTTT
TRBD1	TRBV18	TRBJ2-1	NA	CASSPGDRGLVNEQFF	TGTGCCAGCTCACCTGGCGACAGGGGGCTTGTAAATGAGCAGTTCTTC
NA	TRBV7-9	TRBJ2-4	NA	CASSLDPKLAKNIQYF	TGTGCCAGCAGCTTAGACCCAAAGCTAGCCAAAAACATTCAGTACTTC
NA	TRBV5-1	TRBJ2-7	NA	CASAVRSSYEQYF	TGCGCCAGCGCCGTGAGGTCAAGCTACGAGCAGTACTTC
TRBD2	TRBV5-1	TRBJ2-3	NA	CASSLASGGAADTQYF	TGCGCCAGCAGCTTGGCTAGCGGGGGGGCCGCAGATACGCAGTATTTT
TRBD2	TRBV4-2	TRBJ2-7	NA	CASSQGRLAGTWEQYF	TGTGCCAGCAGCCAAGGCAGGCTAGCGGGAACGTGGGAGCAGTACTTC
NA	TRBV28	TRBJ1-5	NA	CASSPSGKGNQPQHF	TGTGCCAGCAGTCCCTCAGGGAAGGGTAATCAGCCCCAGCATTTT
NA	TRBV19	TRBJ2-1	NA	CASSDGVNSYNEQFF	TGTGCCAGTAGTGACGGGGTAAACTCCTACAATGAGCAGTTCTTC
NA	TRBV11-1	TRBJ1-1	NA	CASSPPLTPEAFF	TGTGCCAGCAGCCCCCCCCTTACACCTGAAGCTTTCTTT
TRBD1	TRBV30	TRBJ1-1	NA	CACLGQENTEAFF	TGTGCCTGCCTTGGACAGGAGAACACTGAAGCTTTCTTT
NA	TRBV14	TRBJ1-1	NA	CASSQVGLLGGEAFF	TGTGCCAGCAGCCAAGTCGGGTTGTTGGGGGGTGAAGCTTTCTTT
TRBD1	TRBV28	TRBJ2-5	NA	CASSSTGAQETQYF	TGTGCCAGCAGTTCGACAGGGGCCCAAGAGACCCAGTACTTC
TRBD1	TRBV2	TRBJ1-1	NA	CASTEQGFRQKNTEAFF	TGTGCCAGCACGGAACAGGGGTTCAGACAAAAGAACACTGAAGCTTTCTTT
NA	TRBV19	TRBJ1-2	NA	CASSIDRRPYGYTF	TGTGCCAGTAGTATCGACAGGCGACCATACGGCTACACCTTC
TRBD2	TRBV30	TRBJ2-7	NA	CAWATGTTAYEQYF	TGTGCCTGGGCGACCGGGACTACCGCCTACGAGCAGTACTTC
TRBD1	TRBV18	TRBJ2-6	NA	CASSPRTGSLSGANVLTF	TGTGCCAGCTCACCAAGGACAGGGAGTCTTTCTGGGGCCAACGTCCTGACTTTC
TRBD1	TRBV6-1	TRBJ1-2	NA	CASSGQGQGPLLNYGYTF	TGTGCCAGCAGTGGACAAGGACAGGGGCCCCTTCTTAACTATGGCTACACCTTC
TRBD1	TRBV13	TRBJ1-5	few	CASSLRQGNQPQHF	TGTGCCAGCAGCCTAAGACAGGGGAATCAGCCCCAGCATTTT
TRBD2	TRBV5-1	TRBJ2-2	NA	CASSSASGSRELFF	TGCGCCAGCAGCTCTGCTAGCGGGAGCCGGGAGCTGTTTTTT
TRBD2	TRBV27	TRBJ2-3	NA	CASSVSGMTTDTQYF	TGTGCCAGCAGTGTAAGCGGGATGACTACAGATACGCAGTATTTT
NA	TRBV19	TRBJ2-7	NA	CASSMLESYEQYF	TGTGCCAGTAGTATGCTAGAATCCTACGAGCAGTACTTC
NA	TRBV19	TRBJ1-3	few	CASSPSESRGNTIYF	TGTGCCAGTAGCCCCTCGGAGTCGAGAGGAAACACCATATATTTT
NA	TRBV10-2	TRBJ1-2	NA	CASTDTGNYGYTF	TGCGCCAGCACCGACACAGGGAACTATGGCTACACCTTC
NA	TRBV7-6	TRBJ2-1	few	CASSLASPGGRSYNEQFF	TGTGCCAGCAGCTTAGCGAGCCCCGGGGGGCGGTCCTACAATGAGCAGTTCTTC
NA	TRBV5-1	TRBJ1-3	NA	CASSLATGGNTIYF	TGCGCCAGCAGCTTGGCGACAGGCGGAAACACCATATATTTT
NA	TRBV11-2	TRBJ1-1	NA	CASSPPGSRLNTEAFF	TGTGCCAGCAGCCCCCCGGGGTCCAGGCTGAACACTGAAGCTTTCTTT
TRBD1	TRBV7-2	TRBJ2-7	once	CASSLDGTVSYGQYF	TGTGCCAGCAGCTTAGATGGGACAGTCTCCTACGGGCAGTACTTC
TRBD2	TRBV5-5	TRBJ2-5	NA	CASSLSLAGVTQYF	TGTGCCAGCAGCTTGTCACTAGCGGGAGTTACCCAGTACTTC
TRBD1	TRBV7-2	TRBJ1-1	NA	CASSGYRGEAFF	TGTGCCAGCAGCGGGTACAGGGGGGAAGCTTTCTTT
TRBD2	TRBV28	TRBJ2-3	NA	CASSHSSGSRYTQYF	TGTGCCAGCAGCCACTCTAGCGGGAGCAGGTATACGCAGTATTTT
TRBD2	TRBV28	TRBJ2-7	NA	CASSLRLAGSAYEQYF	TGTGCCAGCAGTTTAAGACTAGCGGGGAGTGCTTACGAGCAGTACTTC
NA	TRBV7-9	TRBJ2-7	NA	CASSLGTSSQQYF	TGTGCCAGCAGCTTAGGCACTAGCTCCCAGCAGTACTTC
NA	TRBV5-5	TRBJ1-1	NA	CASSPSGTEAFF	TGTGCCAGCAGCCCCTCAGGAACTGAAGCTTTCTTT